Included here is one T cell receptor (beta chain) sequence, with context. Patients had received no treatment of any kind before thyroid surgery. This sample was included in a study of metastatic and nonmetastatic thyroid tumors. With MiXCR, TCRdb called clones anew from the PCR reads. The table lists 9,500 to 11,000 clones, more than 25% of them singletons. Trimming took 7 bases from V and 0 from J, leaving 10 bases between them. There are 14 residues in the CDR3. Germline CDR1 SGHRS, CDR2 YFSETQ. The rearrangement joins TRBV5-1 to TRBJ2-2; D possibly uses TRBD1 or TRBD2 (5 bases each). Sequenced sample: tumor tissue. This clonotype was obtained from a female donor with papillary thyroid cancer or a benign thyroid nodule (not recorded which). Some clones in this sample may be carry-over from other donors' samples. The CDR3 loop is CASAGTANTGELFF. In nucleotides, the CDR3 is TGCGCCAGCGCAGGGACCGCGAACACCGGGGAGCTGTTTTTT.